Each of the 18 T cell receptor beta chains below was sequenced from the same sample in a study of breast tumors, draining lymph nodes, adjacent tissues. The lymph nodes were axillary draining lymph nodes from breast cancer patients. TCRdb re-called the multiplex PCR reads through MiXCR, storing one row per CDR3 protein. The data hold about 200,000 distinct CDR3 sequences, with around 33% observed a single time. Sequences were obtained from axillary lymph node tissue. The receptor set was obtained from a female donor with breast cancer. Some clones in this sample may be carry-over from other donors' samples.

Many counts were recorded for this clonotype. Relative to the germline gene, one junction end is altered; a read error may explain this. This chain connects TRBV5-1 to TRBJ1-5; tentative D call: TRBD1 (5 bases). The CDR3 is 14 amino acids. CDR1 and CDR2 (germline): SGHRS, YFSETQ. The CDR3 loop is CASSLGGGNQPQHF. In DNA, the CDR3 is TGTGCCAGCAGCTTAGGCGGGGGTAATCAGCCCCAGCATTTT.

This clonotype was picked up many times. The chain recombines TRBV12-3 or TRBV12-4 with TRBJ1-3; the D is unclear. This CDR3 region has 15 residues. V was cut by 7 bases and J by 0 bases, with 13 bases left in between. The CDR3 here is CASNRGLSSGNTIYF. The DNA for the CDR3 is TGTGCCAGCAACCGAGGATTATCCTCTGGAAACACCATATATTTT.

Regarding this clonotype: This sequence may be a read error, since a much larger clone differs from it by one base. V and J are TRBV6-5 and TRBJ2-1; 8 bases align to TRBD2. The germline gives CDR1 MNHEY, CDR2 SVGAGI. The CDR3 length is 14 residues. Here the CDR3 DNA reads TGTGCCAGCGGCAGGCCGGGGGGGTACAATGAGCAGTCCTTC. Its protein product is CASGRPGGYNEQSF.

V usage is TRBV28 and J usage is TRBJ1-2; no firm D call. V gave up 10 bases and J gave up 2 bases, with 5 bases separating them. The CDR3 totals 10 residues. Germline loops: CDR1 MDHEN, CDR2 SYDVKM. The CDR3 loop reads CATANYGYTF. The CDR3 nucleotides are TGTGCCACCGCCAACTATGGCTACACCTTC.

Regarding this clonotype: The junction departs from the called germline gene at one end, perhaps through a read error. V gene TRBV28 combines with J gene TRBJ2-7; 7 nucleotides align to TRBD1. There are 11 residues in the CDR3. Looked up from germline, CDR1 is MDHEN and CDR2 is SYDVKM. Here the CDR3 reads CASSERGPEDF. For the CDR3, the DNA is TGTGCCAGCAGTGAGAGGGGGCCCGAGGACTTC.

The rearrangement joins TRBV2 to TRBJ1-2; tentative D call: TRBD1 (6 bases). The length of the CDR3 is 11 residues. V was clipped by 10 bases and J by 9 bases, with 15 bases between them. The germline V gene has CDR1 SNHLY and CDR2 FYNNEI. CDR3 coding DNA: TGTGCCACCGATAAAACAGGGAGCTACACCTTC. Translating it yields CATDKTGSYTF.

About this clonotype itself: A much more abundant neighbour one base away suggests this may be a read error. Here the CDR3 omits its conserved ending phenylalanine or tryptophan, so a read error is the likely source. The chain employs TRBV25-1 and TRBJ2-7; 9 bases are a match to TRBD1. CDR1 is MGHDK and CDR2 is SYGVNS in the germline V gene. The CDR3 runs to 14 residues. With V trimmed by 8 bases and J by 2 bases, 7 bases remained unmatched. DNA of the CDR3: TGTGCCAGCCGAAGACAGGGGGGGACCTACGAGCAGTACCTC. This gives the protein CASRRQGGTYEQYL.

CDR3 DNA sequence: TGCGCCAGCACCACGGCGGGGCCCAATCAGCCCCAGCATTTT. Its translation: CASTTAGPNQPQHF. The chain joins TRBV10-1 to TRBJ1-5; the D gene is possibly TRBD1 (5 bases). The V gene lost 7 bases and the J gene lost 3 bases, with 13 bases spanning the gap. The germline V gene encodes CDR1 WNHNN and CDR2 SYGVQD (reference sequence). This CDR3 spans 14 amino acids.

This clonotype appeared many times. The V call is TRBV6-1, the J call TRBJ2-5, with 9 bases aligning to TRBD1. After removal of 9 bases from V and 1 base from J, the junction contained 3 bases not matched to a gene. CDR1 is MNHNS, CDR2 SASEGT, per germline. CDR3 length equals 13 residues. CDR3 protein: CASRTGVQETQYF. CDR3 sequence (DNA): TGTGCCAGTAGGACAGGGGTCCAAGAGACCCAGTACTTC.

The table lists this clonotype with many counts. CDR3 sequence: CASSVEPNRGPGNTIYF. For the CDR3, the DNA is TGTGCCAGCAGCGTAGAGCCCAACAGGGGGCCTGGAAACACCATATATTTT. The V and J genes are TRBV9 and TRBJ1-3; 9 bases line up with TRBD1. This CDR3 region has 17 residues. The germline V gene has CDR1 SGDLS and CDR2 YYNGEE. V shed 0 bases and J 2 bases; nucleotides not matched to a gene: 6. Supplemented by reference TRBV9 and TRBJ1-3, the full variable domain reads DSGVTQTPKHLITATGQRVTLRCSPRSGDLSVYWYQQSLDQGLQFLIQYYNGEERAKGNILERFSAQQFPDLHSELNLSSLELGDSALYFCASSVEPNRGPGNTIYFGEGSWLTVV.

Details on this clonotype: It may be a read error: a sequence one base away is much more abundant. The J gene is TRBJ2-1, the V gene TRBV5-1; TRBD1 is a possible D gene (5 bases). Trimming left V 4 bases short and J 9 bases short, with 20 bases between. Germline values: CDR1 SGHRS, CDR2 YFSETQ. The CDR3 is 15 amino acids. CDR3 DNA sequence: TGCGCCAGCAGCATTCAGGGTGAAGGTACGGGTGAGCAGTTCTTC. Translated: CASSIQGEGTGEQFF.

Comment on this clonotype: Relative to the germline gene, one junction end is altered; a read error may explain this. DNA for the CDR3: TGTGCCAGCAGTTACTCGCTCACAGGGGCTGAAGCTTTCTTT. The encoded protein is CASSYSLTGAEAFF. The chain uses TRBV10-3 and TRBJ1-1; 7 bases line up with TRBD1. The CDR3 has 14 amino acids. Germline values: CDR1 ENHRY, CDR2 SYGVKD.

This clonotype was detected many times. The J gene is TRBJ1-3, the V gene TRBV7-8; perhaps TRBD1 as D (5 bases). Germline V gene sequence: CDR1 SGHVS, CDR2 FQNEAQ. V was clipped by 3 bases and J by 0 bases, with 9 bases between them. The CDR3 is 15 residues long. The CDR3 region has the DNA TGTGCCAGCAGCTTTGCCAGGGACTCTGGAAACACCATATATTTT. Translation gives CASSFARDSGNTIYF.

This clonotype was picked up many times. The V gene is TRBV12-3 or TRBV12-4, the J gene TRBJ2-2; D uncertain. CDR3 length: 17 residues. Trimming took 6 bases from V and 1 from J, leaving 18 bases between them. As DNA, the CDR3 is TGTGCCAGCAGCCGCCCCCCTTGGCCCGGGAACACCGGGGAGCTGTTTTTT. It translates to CASSRPPWPGNTGELFF.

This clonotype came up many times. The chain joins TRBV7-2 to TRBJ1-3; no reliable D call. Trimming cost V 5 bases and J 2 bases, with 13 bases left between them. Germline V gene sequence: CDR1 SGHTA, CDR2 FQGNSA. This CDR3 is 15 amino acids long. CDR3 in DNA: TGTGCCAGCAGCCCACCGGAGGGAACTGGAAACACCATATATTTT. Translating gives CASSPPEGTGNTIYF.

This clonotype was recorded at least ten times. The gene calls are TRBV20-1 and TRBJ1-3; 7 bases are a match to TRBD1. The germline V gene has CDR1 DFQATT and CDR2 SNEGSKA (reference sequence). This CDR3 region has 14 residues. V dropped 0 bases and J dropped 4; count of bases not matched to a gene: 3. CDR3 loop: CSARDPTGGNTIYF. In DNA, the CDR3 is TGCAGTGCTAGAGATCCGACAGGGGGAAACACCATATATTTT.

This clonotype was detected ten times or more. The chain couples TRBV20-1 to TRBJ1-4; D not resolved. Germline CDR1 DFQATT, CDR2 SNEGSKA (reference sequence). This CDR3 spans 15 amino acids. Trimming removed 0 bases from V and 6 bases from J, with 14 bases in between. The CDR3 region has the DNA TGCAGTGCTAGAGATGTGTCGAGAGAATATGAAAAACTGTTTTTT. As protein: CSARDVSREYEKLFF.

The count of this clonotype is one. The chain couples TRBV6-6 to TRBJ2-5; D is ambiguous. Trimming stripped 5 bases from V and 0 bases from J, with 7 bases between. CDR3 length equals 13 residues. CDR1 MNHNY and CDR2 SVGAGI come from the germline V gene (reference sequence). DNA of the CDR3: TGTGCCAGCAGTGAAACGTACCAAGAGACCCAGTACTTC. It yields the protein CASSETYQETQYF.